Listed below are T cell receptor beta chains from one sample, sequenced in a study of vaccination effects on CD4 cells after COVID-19. These receptors are not linked to any known antigen. The data were produced by immunoSEQ multiplex PCR, yet TCRdb's version contains in-frame clones alone and is incomplete. The profile covers 30,000 to 35,000 clones, with 74% appearing a single time and 15% taken by the ten largest. This sample comprised CD4+ T cells from PBMCs cultured without peptide, obtained after COVID-19 vaccination. Receptors were obtained from a human donor who received a COVID-19 vaccine. Both conserved end residues are part of each CDR3.

j_call: TRBJ2-5; v_call: TRBV6-5; cdr3_aa: CASSYSTSGGQETQYF
j_call: TRBJ2-3; v_call: TRBV19; cdr3_aa: CASSMGDTQYF
j_call: TRBJ2-7; v_call: TRBV19; cdr3_aa: CASSIGGDYEQYF
j_call: TRBJ2-7; v_call: TRBV18; cdr3_aa: CASSPLAGDTYEQYF
j_call: TRBJ2-5; v_call: TRBV9; cdr3_aa: CASSPWGNQETQYF
j_call: TRBJ1-6; v_call: TRBV12-2; cdr3_aa: CASRFDSGDSPLHF
j_call: TRBJ1-1; v_call: TRBV3-1/TRBV3-2; cdr3_aa: CASSQDLRTEAFF
j_call: TRBJ2-3; v_call: TRBV4-1; cdr3_aa: CASSQALGGRVNTDTQYF
j_call: TRBJ2-7; v_call: TRBV5-1; cdr3_aa: CASSSGTSGSSYEQYF
j_call: TRBJ2-3; v_call: TRBV5-1; cdr3_aa: CASSLRDTQYF
j_call: TRBJ2-1; v_call: TRBV2; cdr3_aa: CASRGTSSYNEQFF
j_call: TRBJ1-3; v_call: TRBV6-2/TRBV6-3; cdr3_aa: CASSTTYSGNTIYF
j_call: TRBJ2-6; v_call: TRBV28; cdr3_aa: CASSFPAGANVLTF
j_call: TRBJ2-7; v_call: TRBV6-2/TRBV6-3; cdr3_aa: CASSYPRLARKQYF
j_call: TRBJ1-2; v_call: TRBV4-1; cdr3_aa: CASSQSISGQVNYGYTF
j_call: TRBJ2-5; v_call: TRBV24-1; cdr3_aa: CATSDGTSGAETQYF
j_call: TRBJ1-2; v_call: TRBV28; cdr3_aa: CASRQGARSYTF
j_call: TRBJ1-1; v_call: TRBV6-5; cdr3_aa: CASSWGQNTEAFF
j_call: TRBJ2-7; v_call: TRBV7-2; cdr3_aa: CASSLTYEQYF
j_call: TRBJ2-3; v_call: TRBV20-1; cdr3_aa: CSASAHTQYF
j_call: TRBJ1-1; v_call: TRBV3-1/TRBV3-2; cdr3_aa: CASSLHGGGLNTEAFF
j_call: TRBJ2-2; v_call: TRBV9; cdr3_aa: CASSVGGDDTGELFF
j_call: TRBJ1-6; v_call: TRBV28; cdr3_aa: CASSEGTNQNSPLHF
j_call: TRBJ1-2; v_call: TRBV25-1; cdr3_aa: CASSESWDSLYTF
j_call: TRBJ2-4; v_call: TRBV19; cdr3_aa: CASSIDGLAGSLAKNIQYF
j_call: TRBJ1-2; v_call: TRBV9; cdr3_aa: CASRKGGDGYTF
j_call: TRBJ2-7; v_call: TRBV20-1; cdr3_aa: CSARDGLSWYF
j_call: TRBJ2-5; v_call: TRBV23-1; cdr3_aa: CASSITGSSATQETQYF
j_call: TRBJ2-3; v_call: TRBV24-1; cdr3_aa: CATSDSGTSASTQYF
j_call: TRBJ2-1; v_call: TRBV20-1; cdr3_aa: CSASRVEQFF
j_call: TRBJ2-2; v_call: TRBV4-2; cdr3_aa: CASSREQGRNTGELFF
j_call: TRBJ1-3; v_call: TRBV18; cdr3_aa: CASSPMDRGSGTIYF
j_call: TRBJ1-2; v_call: TRBV18; cdr3_aa: CASSPGGGAPVDYGYTF
j_call: TRBJ1-2; v_call: TRBV5-6; cdr3_aa: CASSFSAFAYGYTF
j_call: TRBJ2-3; v_call: TRBV7-9; cdr3_aa: CASSILLGRGGTDTQYF
j_call: TRBJ2-1; v_call: TRBV18; cdr3_aa: CASSLGTGAYNEQFF
j_call: TRBJ2-1; v_call: TRBV13; cdr3_aa: CASSLVAGAYYEQFF
j_call: TRBJ1-2; v_call: TRBV7-2; cdr3_aa: CASSPGQARGYTF
j_call: TRBJ1-1; v_call: TRBV2; cdr3_aa: CASSGGVGTEAFF
j_call: TRBJ1-4; v_call: TRBV2; cdr3_aa: CASQSLLGQGKEKLFF
j_call: TRBJ1-5; v_call: TRBV27; cdr3_aa: CASSRGQGNQPQHF
j_call: TRBJ1-1; v_call: TRBV3-1/TRBV3-2; cdr3_aa: CASSRAGSMNTEAFF
j_call: TRBJ2-7; v_call: TRBV28; cdr3_aa: CASSFGQTSSEQYF
j_call: TRBJ1-2; v_call: TRBV5-1; cdr3_aa: CASSSKPGQGTGYTF
j_call: TRBJ1-5; v_call: TRBV19; cdr3_aa: CASSTRVGQPQHF